The entry below gives a single TCR beta chain sequence along with its context. V lost 2 bases, J lost 6 bases, and 3 bases stayed unmatched. The CDR3 runs to 14 residues. Germline V CDR1 and CDR2: LNHDA, SQIVND (reference sequence). The record originates from a study of blood T cell repertoires in COVID-19. About the research overall: Some COVID-19 samples were acute and others convalescent; all came from the United States, Italy and Spain. PBMCs, B-cell-depleted T cells, or T cells provided the cDNA or gDNA that made up the material.

As originally analysed: Amplification with reference gene primers provided the estimates of nucleated cell counts. Sequenced by immunoSEQ multiplex PCR; TCRdb stores in-frame clones only, minus some. From that table come the V and J calls and clone size; the DNA was used to work out D and trimming. Among over 45,000 clones, approximately 91% were seen once, and the ten largest hold 3% to 5%. The sequencing sample was made of peripheral blood. This TCR was recovered from a man aged 45 to 65 with acute or convalescent COVID-19. The V call is TRBV19, the J call TRBJ1-5; 8 positions match TRBD1. CDR3 coding DNA: TGTGCCAGTAGTATACAGGGGGCGGCTCAGCCCCAGCATTTT. As protein: CASSIQGAAQPQHF.